A selection of T cell receptor beta chains follows, all from one sample in a study of graft-versus-host responses after intestinal transplantation. For these TCRs, the target antigens are not known. Some clones are missing from TCRdb's copy, which holds only in-frame ones; the method was immunoSEQ multiplex PCR. The sample records about 130,000 clones, about 93% being singletons. The specimen comprised unstimulated CD4+ T cells sorted from spleen or lymph node cells, sampled before intestinal transplant. The origin of the receptors is a human donor who received an intestinal transplant. Each CDR3 is given without its conserved first and last residue.

TRBV18 ASSPPRGQGEGEQY
TRBV7-9 ASSPGGTEAF
TRBV10-3 ALWAGGSGMATGELF
TRBV19 ASSGQTLNTEAF
TRBV19 ASSLAGGNEQY
TRBV28 ASSATGRGIEKLF
TRBV7-9 ASSLTLTGASETQY
TRBV19 ASSIDKGKNTEAF
TRBV6-6 ASSIPQGSAF
TRBV4-2 ASSSVAGLHGETQY
TRBV19 ASSIGGAGETQY
TRBV4-1 ASSQTTAVSGNTIY
TRBV7-2 ASIIKAGTEDYT
TRBV19 ASSRQGGDEQY
TRBV5-1 ASSWGTSGSNEQF
TRBV28 ASSFSGPTLSSYEQY
TRBV12-5 ASGLVGLGTSRNEQF
TRBV10-3 AISLGSSEQY
TRBV2 ASSDEGPDTQY
TRBV6-5 ASSPGSYNEQF
TRBV19 ASSIRTGSEKLF
TRBV19 ASSIEYQETQY
TRBV28 ASNLGAGTEAF
TRBV15 ATSRGKRLRDYEQY
TRBV27 ASSLRGSYEQY
TRBV28 ASRYPRDSVGQPQH
TRBV6-1 ASSAGLAGGTDTQY
TRBV19 ASTPGGGYNEQF
TRBV28 ASGWGGVTYEQY
TRBV27 ASSLRGAVLNQPQH